This TCR beta chain was profiled in a study of blood T cells in healthy people across ages. This CDR3 region has 12 residues. Germline V gene data show CDR1 as DFQATT and CDR2 as SNEGSKA (reference sequence). Trimming removed 3 bases from V and 8 bases from J, with 10 bases in between. Each sample used at least 7 million PBMCs. Regarding this clonotype: Its antigen is as yet unknown.

Whole-study results and caveats: The long-lived group displayed more naive CD4+ cells, plus higher diversity, than the aged donors did.

PCR was performed a second time for about 7 to 12 cycles using a sample-barcoded 5' primer and a J-beta primer mix. TCRdb redid the calling of the 5' RACE reads with MiXCR, one entry per CDR3 protein. The sample consists of hundreds of thousands of distinct CDR3 sequences, about 21% of them appearing once. J is TRBJ2-2 and V is TRBV20-1, with a possible D match to TRBD2 (5 bases). The material sequenced was blood. The TCR originated in a man between 65 and 85 years old in good health. The CDR3 region has the DNA TGCAGTGCTAGCGGGAATAGGGGGGAGCTGTTTTTT. It specifies CSASGNRGELFF.